This is a list of T cell receptor beta chains from one sample in a study of blood T cells in healthy people across ages. TCRdb itself ran the 5' RACE reads through MiXCR, one entry per CDR3 protein. The repertoire holds around 1,100,000 distinct CDR3 sequences, 35% to 40% seen once, with over 10% in the top ten. The sample consisted of blood. The receptor source for this set is a man younger than 35 in good health. Each CDR3 is given with its conserved first and last residue. The order of the fields is V gene, D gene, J gene, clone size, CDR3 protein, CDR3 DNA. D genes are given only for firm matches. Clone size is not always given. Where it is, it says once, few, many or a class for expanded clones.

TRBV7-2	NA	TRBJ2-5	many	CASSLLLGLDKETQYF	TGTGCCAGCAGTCTCCTCTTAGGTTTGGACAAAGAGACCCAGTACTTC
TRBV4-2	NA	TRBJ2-1	many	CASSQDRAGSYNEQFF	TGTGCCAGCAGCCAAGATCGAGCAGGCTCCTACAATGAGCAGTTCTTC
TRBV15	NA	TRBJ2-7	few	CATSSEQGAYEQYF	TGTGCCACCAGCAGTGAACAGGGCGCCTACGAGCAGTACTTC
TRBV25-1	NA	TRBJ2-6	NA	CASSGTFFSGANVLTF	TGTGCCAGCAGTGGTACCTTCTTCTCTGGGGCCAACGTCCTGACTTTC
TRBV4-2	TRBD2	TRBJ2-7	NA	CASSRVERGISYEQYF	TGTGCCAGCAGCCGTGTGGAGCGGGGGATTTCCTACGAGCAGTACTTC
TRBV7-2	TRBD1	TRBJ2-1	NA	CASSFRTGMNNEQFF	TGTGCCAGCAGCTTCAGGACAGGGATGAACAATGAGCAGTTCTTC
TRBV5-1	TRBD1	TRBJ1-1	NA	CASSRTGPLNTEAFF	TGCGCCAGCAGCAGGACAGGTCCCTTGAACACTGAAGCTTTCTTT
TRBV6-2/TRBV6-3	NA	TRBJ1-3	few	CASSGLKLSEDTIYF	TGTGCCAGCAGTGGATTAAAATTGAGCGAGGACACCATATATTTT
TRBV7-2	NA	TRBJ2-3	once	CTSSLISQRGTDTQYF	TGTACCAGCAGCTTAATTAGCCAGCGGGGCACAGATACGCAGTATTTT
TRBV20-1	NA	TRBJ2-1	few	CSASGPHNEQFF	TGCAGTGCTAGCGGCCCACACAATGAGCAGTTCTTC
TRBV20-1	TRBD1	TRBJ2-7	few	CSARDRVGTLYEQYF	TGCAGTGCTAGGGACAGGGTGGGGACCCTCTACGAGCAGTACTTC
TRBV9	NA	TRBJ2-7	NA	CASSVVPGPSYEQYF	TGTGCCAGCAGCGTAGTTCCGGGGCCATCCTACGAGCAGTACTTC